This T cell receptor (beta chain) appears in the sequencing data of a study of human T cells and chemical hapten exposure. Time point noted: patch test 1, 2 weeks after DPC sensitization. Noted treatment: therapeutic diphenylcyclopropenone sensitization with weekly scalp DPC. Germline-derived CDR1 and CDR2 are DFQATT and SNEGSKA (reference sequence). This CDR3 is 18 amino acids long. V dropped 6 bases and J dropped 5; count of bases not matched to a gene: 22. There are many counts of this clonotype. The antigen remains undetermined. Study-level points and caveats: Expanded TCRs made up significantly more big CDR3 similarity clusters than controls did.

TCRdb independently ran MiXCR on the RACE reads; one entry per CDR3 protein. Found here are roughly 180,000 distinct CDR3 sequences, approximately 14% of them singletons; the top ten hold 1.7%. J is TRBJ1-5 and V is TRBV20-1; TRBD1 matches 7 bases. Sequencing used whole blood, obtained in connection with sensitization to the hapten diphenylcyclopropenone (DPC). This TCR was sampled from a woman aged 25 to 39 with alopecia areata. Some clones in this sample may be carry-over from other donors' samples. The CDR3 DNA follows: TGCAGTGCGTGCCCCCGGGACAGAAAACAGTTGGTTGATCAGCCCCAGCATTTT. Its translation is CSACPRDRKQLVDQPQHF.